The 30 T cell receptor beta chains given below trace back to one sample, sequenced in a study of naive and memory T cell subsets. Two oligonucleotides, mixed equimolar, formed the beta constant-region primer covering TRBC1 and TRBC2. Nested alpha and beta constant-region primers with the SP2 primer drove four PCR rounds on ligated cDNA. From the UMI-ligation and nested PCR reads, TCRdb called clonotypes with MiXCR, one entry per CDR3 protein. The table has 80,000 or so distinct CDR3 sequences, 8% to 9.5% seen once; the top ten hold 1.2%. The sequencing sample was made of naive CD8+ T cells from blood. The receptors here all came from a human donor in good health.

The rearrangement joins TRBV20-1 to TRBJ2-7, with D possibly being TRBD1 (6 bases). Germline loops: CDR1 DFQATT, CDR2 SNEGSKA (reference sequence). CDR3 size: 14 residues. V lost 4 bases and J 1 base, leaving 14 bases between the germline ends. This CDR3 reads CSAKRQGTSYEQYF. Written as DNA, the CDR3 is TGCAGTGCTAAGCGGCAGGGGACATCCTACGAGCAGTACTTC.

The table lists this clonotype with many counts. This rearrangement joins TRBV20-1 to TRBJ2-1, with 8 bases identical to TRBD2. The CDR3 is 15 amino acids. The germline V gene encodes CDR1 DFQATT and CDR2 SNEGSKA (reference sequence). With V trimmed by 3 bases and J by 3 bases, 7 bases remained unmatched. The CDR3, as DNA: TGCAGTGCTAGGACGACTAGCGCATACTACAATGAGCAGTTCTTC. Protein sequence: CSARTTSAYYNEQFF.

This clonotype was found a few times. The chain combines TRBV4-1 with TRBJ2-1, with D tentatively TRBD1 or TRBD2 (5 bases each). CDR3 length equals 16 residues. The V gene's germline CDR1 is MGHRA and CDR2 YSYEKL. Deletions cut 3 bases from V and 7 bases from J, with 19 bases between. CDR3 residues: CASSHSGAGAENEQFF. The DNA for the CDR3 is TGCGCCAGCAGCCACTCCGGTGCCGGGGCGGAAAATGAGCAGTTCTTC.

In its sample, this clonotype was seen a few times. Here the CDR3 reads CASSQDGVLGYSNQPQHF. For the CDR3, the DNA is TGTGCCAGCAGCCAAGATGGAGTGCTGGGATATAGCAATCAGCCCCAGCATTTT. V and J are TRBV3-2 and TRBJ1-5. TRBV3-2 is annotated as a pseudogene. This CDR3 has 18 residues.

This clonotype has at least ten counts. The genes are TRBV7-7 and TRBJ2-1; D is perhaps TRBD1 or TRBD2 (5 bases each). There are 14 residues in the CDR3. Germline V gene sequence: CDR1 SSHAT, CDR2 FNYEAQ (reference sequence). The V gene lost 5 bases and the J gene lost 9 bases, with 17 bases spanning the gap. CDR3 in DNA: TGTGCCAGCAGCCTCCGGACTGGGGCGGGTGAGCAGTTCTTC. Encoded protein: CASSLRTGAGEQFF.

This clonotype has more than one count but fewer than ten. This chain connects TRBV14 to TRBJ2-1, with D tentatively TRBD1 or TRBD2 (5 bases each). Germline assignment: CDR1 SGHDN and CDR2 FVKESK. The CDR3 consists of 16 residues. V lost 1 base and J 12 bases, leaving 22 bases between the germline ends. CDR3 region: CASSQVSADGQRGQFF. DNA of the CDR3: TGTGCCAGCAGCCAAGTATCCGCCGACGGGCAGAGGGGGCAGTTCTTC.

This clonotype appeared a few times. The J gene is TRBJ1-2, the V gene TRBV6-2 or TRBV6-3; 7 bases map to TRBD1. Germline CDR1 reads MNHEY; CDR2 reads SVGEGT. Germline trimming cut 2 bases from V and 6 bases from J; bases unmatched to any gene: 3. The CDR3 runs 13 residues. The CDR3 loop is CASSYLQGDGYTF. In nucleotides, the CDR3 is TGTGCCAGCAGTTACCTTCAGGGGGATGGCTACACCTTC.

This clonotype was counted only a few times. V usage is TRBV7-9 and J usage is TRBJ2-5, with TRBD2 matching over 8 bases. This CDR3 spans 15 amino acids. V shed 3 bases, J shed 0 bases, and the junction held 3 bases outside the gene matches. CDR1 SEHNR and CDR2 FQNEAQ come from the germline V gene (reference sequence). The DNA of the CDR3 is TGTGCCAGCAGCTTCGCTAGCGGGTACCAAGAGACCCAGTACTTC. Protein product: CASSFASGYQETQYF.

The chain has TRBV6-2 or TRBV6-3 and TRBJ2-7; D possibly corresponds to TRBD2 (6 bases). Germline V gives CDR1 MNHEY, CDR2 SVGEGT. The CDR3 is 13 amino acids. The V end lost 11 bases, the J end lost 0 bases, and 14 bases lay between the germline ends. The CDR3 reads CAARDFISYEQYF. CDR3 nucleotide sequence: TGTGCCGCCCGGGACTTTATCTCCTACGAGCAGTACTTC.

A few counts support this clonotype. A much larger clone sits a single nucleotide away, making a read error possible. This chain connects TRBV20-1 to TRBJ1-2; D gene uncertain. The CDR3 is made up of 13 amino acids. From germline, CDR1 is DFQATT and CDR2 SNEGSKA (reference sequence). The CDR3 spells CSALWTQNYGDTF. The CDR3 DNA follows: TGCAGTGCCCTCTGGACTCAAAACTATGGCGACACCTTC.

There are many counts of this clonotype. This rearrangement joins TRBV9 to TRBJ2-7; 8 bases map to TRBD1. J lost 3 bases, V lost 3 bases, and 5 bases had no gene match. The CDR3 covers 14 residues. Per the germline V gene, CDR1 is SGDLS and CDR2 is YYNGEE. CDR3 nucleotides: TGTGCCAGCAGCGCCGGGACAGGCGACTACGAGCAGTACTTC. Its protein is CASSAGTGDYEQYF.

In this sample, this clonotype turned up many times. The CDR3 sequence is CASRAVADGYNEQFF. CDR3 DNA sequence: TGCGCCTCCCGGGCCGTGGCGGATGGATACAATGAGCAGTTCTTC. The chain has TRBV10-1 and TRBJ2-1; D call uncertain. The V and J ends lost 11 bases and 4 bases respectively, with 21 bases between them. The CDR3 covers 15 residues. Germline V gene sequence: CDR1 WNHNN, CDR2 SYGVQD (reference sequence).

The chain carries TRBV28 and TRBJ2-3; 10 bases align to TRBD2. From germline, CDR1 is MDHEN and CDR2 SYDVKM. The CDR3 length is 16 residues. V dropped 5 bases and J dropped 2; count of bases not matched to a gene: 7. The CDR3 sequence: CASSPTGTSATDTQYF. The CDR3 nucleotides are TGTGCCAGCAGTCCAACCGGGACTAGCGCCACAGATACGCAGTATTTT.

The sample holds a few counts of this clonotype. The chain carries TRBV4-3 and TRBJ2-3; 8 positions match TRBD2. The V gene end was trimmed by 0 bases and the J gene end by 2 bases; junction bases not matched to a gene: 10. The CDR3 is made up of 18 amino acids. The germline CDR1 and CDR2 sequences are LGHNA and YSLEER. For the CDR3, the DNA is TGCGCCAGCAGCCAAGATCCCCTCGTAGCGGGAAACACAGATACGCAGTATTTT. Residues: CASSQDPLVAGNTDTQYF.

This clonotype was observed many times. The chain has TRBV6-2 or TRBV6-3 and TRBJ2-5; D call uncertain. Trimming took off 0 bases at V and 2 bases at J, with 13 bases between the two ends. Germline V lookup: CDR1 MNHEY, CDR2 SVGEGT. The CDR3 has 16 residues. CDR3 bases: TGTGCCAGCAGTTACTCGCCCACAGCACCGCAAGAGACCCAGTACTTC. Encoded protein: CASSYSPTAPQETQYF.

On this clonotype itself: Being one base from a much bigger clone, this may be a read error. The chain uses TRBV29-1 and TRBJ2-7; D tentatively fits TRBD1 or TRBD2 (5 bases each). The length of the CDR3 is 13 residues. CDR1 and CDR2 from the germline V gene are SQVTM and ANQGSEA. The CDR3 loop is CSVEWGSTYEQHF. The DNA for the CDR3 is TGCAGCGTTGAGTGGGGGTCGACCTACGAGCAGCACTTC.

A few counts support this clonotype. The chain uses TRBV9 and TRBJ2-1, with a tentative D call TRBD2 (6 bases). Germline-derived CDR1 and CDR2 are SGDLS and YYNGEE. V lost 3 bases to trimming and J lost 0 bases, with 10 bases between them. This CDR3 has 15 residues. The CDR3 nucleotides are TGTGCCAGCAGCGCCGCGGGAAACTCCTACAATGAGCAGTTCTTC. Encoded protein: CASSAAGNSYNEQFF.

This clonotype was detected only a few times. V and J are TRBV10-3 and TRBJ2-7; TRBD2 might be the D (6 bases). The CDR3 length is 12 residues. CDR1 is ENHRY and CDR2 is SYGVKD in the germline V gene. V lost 3 bases and J lost 6, with 9 bases in between. The CDR3 DNA reads TGTGCCATCAGTGATTTCGGGGGCGAGCAGTACTTC. This gives the protein CAISDFGGEQYF.

This clonotype was counted many times. The chain employs TRBV29-1 and TRBJ2-3; 11 bases fit TRBD1. CDR3 size: 17 residues. The V gene's germline CDR1 is SQVTM and CDR2 ANQGSEA. The J segment lost 2 bases and the V segment lost 0 bases, leaving 7 bases of the junction unmatched. CDR3 residues: CSVEDTIGQGATDTQYF. CDR3 coding DNA: TGCAGCGTTGAAGATACAATCGGACAGGGGGCCACAGATACGCAGTATTTT.

This clonotype was counted between two and nine times. The chain combines TRBV5-1 with TRBJ2-1; D gene ambiguous. The CDR3 covers 17 residues. V gave up 0 bases and J gave up 0 bases, with 13 bases separating them. CDR1 is SGHRS and CDR2 is YFSETQ in the germline V gene. CDR3: CASSLEASPNSYNEQFF. Here the CDR3 DNA reads TGCGCCAGCAGCTTGGAGGCCTCGCCCAACTCCTACAATGAGCAGTTCTTC.

The genes are TRBV10-3 and TRBJ2-7; weak D call: TRBD1 (7 bases). Trimming shortened V by 3 bases and J by 6 bases, and 15 bases separated the two germline ends. Germline CDR1 is ENHRY and CDR2 is SYGVKD. This CDR3 contains 14 residues. CDR3 region: CAISEDAGGFEQYF. The CDR3 DNA is TGTGCCATCAGTGAAGATGCAGGGGGGTTCGAGCAGTACTTC.

This clonotype was seen a few times. The chain is built from TRBV25-1 and TRBJ2-7, with 9 bases identical to TRBD1. The CDR3 is 14 amino acids. With V trimmed by 4 bases and J by 12 bases, 13 bases remained unmatched. Per germline, CDR1 MGHDK and CDR2 SYGVNS. The CDR3 protein is CASSVGQGRGSRYF. The CDR3 DNA reads TGTGCCAGCAGTGTGGGACAGGGAAGAGGCAGTCGGTACTTC.

In its sample, this clonotype was seen a few times. The chain employs TRBV7-8 and TRBJ1-5; TRBD1 might be the D (5 bases). Trimming pared 4 bases from V and 4 bases from J, leaving 14 bases between. Looked up from germline, CDR1 is SGHVS and CDR2 is FQNEAQ. There are 15 residues in the CDR3. Here the CDR3 DNA reads TGTGCCAGCAGCTACAGTGACAGCAGGAATCAGCCCCAGCATTTT. Its protein is CASSYSDSRNQPQHF.

This clonotype occurred many times. The rearrangement uses TRBV4-1 and TRBJ1-3, with D unclear. CDR1 and CDR2 from the germline V gene are MGHRA and YSYEKL. With 1 base removed from V and 0 bases from J, the gap between germline ends came to 7 bases. The CDR3 spans 15 residues. The CDR3 nucleotides read TGCGCCAGCAGCCAAGGAGAGTACTCTGGAAACACCATATATTTT. Amino acids: CASSQGEYSGNTIYF.

V is TRBV13 and J is TRBJ2-7; D might be TRBD1 (6 bases). CDR1 and CDR2 (germline): PRHDT, FYEKMQ (reference sequence). This CDR3 has 14 residues. The V end lost 5 bases, the J end lost 2 bases, and 13 bases lay between the germline ends. This CDR3 is CASSQTGLPYEQYF. CDR3 DNA sequence: TGTGCCAGCAGCCAAACAGGGCTTCCCTACGAGCAGTACTTC.

This clonotype was seen a few times. The chain employs TRBV7-9 and TRBJ2-7, with 10 bases fitting TRBD1. The CDR3 consists of 15 residues. In germline, CDR1 is SEHNR, CDR2 FQNEAQ (reference sequence). The junction had 6 bases not matched to a gene; V was cut back by 5 bases and J by 2 bases. Here the CDR3 DNA reads TGTGCCAGCAGCACCCGGGACAGGGGTACCTACGAGCAGTACTTC. The encoded protein is CASSTRDRGTYEQYF.

This clonotype was counted at least ten times. J is TRBJ2-7 and V is TRBV20-1; 7 bases are shared with TRBD1. Per the germline V gene, CDR1 is DFQATT and CDR2 is SNEGSKA (reference sequence). This CDR3 contains 12 residues. The ends lost 6 bases at V and 5 bases at J; junction bases unmatched: 7. The CDR3 here is CSATGTEDEQYF. In DNA, the CDR3 is TGCAGTGCAACCGGGACAGAGGACGAGCAGTACTTC.

This clonotype was observed at least ten times. The chain uses TRBV24-1 and TRBJ2-2; 11 bases fit TRBD1. V shed 11 bases, J shed 4 bases, and the junction held 2 bases outside the gene matches. Per germline, CDR1 KGHDR and CDR2 SFDVKD. This CDR3 has 13 residues. This chain's CDR3 is CASGTGGTGELFF. The CDR3 bases are TGTGCCAGCGGGACAGGGGGCACCGGGGAGCTGTTTTTT.

The J gene is TRBJ2-3, the V gene TRBV27; possibly TRBD2 for D (6 bases). V was cut by 2 bases and J by 0 bases, with 15 bases left in between. The germline CDR1 and CDR2 sequences are MNHEY and SMNVEV (reference sequence). The CDR3 is 17 amino acids. The CDR3 DNA sequence: TGTGCCAGCAGTTTACATCTTAGCGGAGGCAGCACAGATACGCAGTATTTT. This gives the protein CASSLHLSGGSTDTQYF.

In its sample, this clonotype was seen a few times. This chain links TRBV6-5 with TRBJ2-5; 12 nucleotides align to TRBD1. Germline values: CDR1 MNHEY, CDR2 SVGAGI. The CDR3 is made up of 15 amino acids. V gave up 4 bases and J gave up 6 bases; unmatched junction bases: 6. CDR3 amino acids: CASSSGTGGSKTQYF. In nucleotides, the CDR3 is TGTGCCAGCAGTTCCGGGACAGGGGGCTCGAAGACCCAGTACTTC.